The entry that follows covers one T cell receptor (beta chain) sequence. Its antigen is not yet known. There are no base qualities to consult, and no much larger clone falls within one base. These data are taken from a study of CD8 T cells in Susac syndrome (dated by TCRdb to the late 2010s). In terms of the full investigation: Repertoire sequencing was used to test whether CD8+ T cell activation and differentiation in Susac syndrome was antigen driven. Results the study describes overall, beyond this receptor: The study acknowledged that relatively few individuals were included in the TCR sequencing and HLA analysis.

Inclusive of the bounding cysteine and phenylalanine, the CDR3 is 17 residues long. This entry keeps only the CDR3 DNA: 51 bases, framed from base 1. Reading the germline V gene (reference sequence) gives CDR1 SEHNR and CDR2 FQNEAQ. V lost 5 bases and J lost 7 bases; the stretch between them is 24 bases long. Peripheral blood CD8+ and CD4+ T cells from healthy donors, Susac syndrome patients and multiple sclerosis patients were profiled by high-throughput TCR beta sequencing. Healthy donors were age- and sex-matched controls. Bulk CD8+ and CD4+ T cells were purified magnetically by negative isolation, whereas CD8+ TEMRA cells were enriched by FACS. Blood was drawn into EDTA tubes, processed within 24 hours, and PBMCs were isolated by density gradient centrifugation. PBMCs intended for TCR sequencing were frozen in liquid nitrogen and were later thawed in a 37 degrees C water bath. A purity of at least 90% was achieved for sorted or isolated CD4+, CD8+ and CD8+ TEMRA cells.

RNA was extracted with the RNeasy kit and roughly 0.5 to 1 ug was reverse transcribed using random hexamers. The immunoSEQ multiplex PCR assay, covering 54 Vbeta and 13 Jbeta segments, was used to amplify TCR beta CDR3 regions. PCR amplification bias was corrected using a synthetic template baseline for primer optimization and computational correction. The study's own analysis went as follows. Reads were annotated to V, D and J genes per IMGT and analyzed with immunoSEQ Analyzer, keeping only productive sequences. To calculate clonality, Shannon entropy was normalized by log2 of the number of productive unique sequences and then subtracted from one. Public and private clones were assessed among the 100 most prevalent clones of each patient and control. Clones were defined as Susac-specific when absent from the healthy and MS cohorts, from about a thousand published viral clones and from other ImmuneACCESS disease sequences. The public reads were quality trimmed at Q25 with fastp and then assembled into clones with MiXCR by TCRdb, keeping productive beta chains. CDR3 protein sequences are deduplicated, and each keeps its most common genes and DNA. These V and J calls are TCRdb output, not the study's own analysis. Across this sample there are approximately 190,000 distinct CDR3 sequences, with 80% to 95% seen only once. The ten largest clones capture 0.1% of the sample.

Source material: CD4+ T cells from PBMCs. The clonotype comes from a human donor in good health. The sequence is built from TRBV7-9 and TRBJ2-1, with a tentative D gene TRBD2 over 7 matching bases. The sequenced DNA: TGTGCCAGCAGCCCCCAGCGCCGGGGGGCCTTGGTGAATGAGCAGTTCTTC. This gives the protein CASSPQRRGALVNEQFF.